These T cell receptor beta chains were read from a single sample in a study of early T cells in non-severe SARS-CoV-2 infection. TCRdb reanalysed the 5' RACE reads using MiXCR and keeps one entry per CDR3 protein. The sample has 25,000 to 35,000 distinct CDR3 sequences, more than 4.5% seen once. Sequences were obtained from whole blood. Receptors originate from an adult who was a healthcare worker with PCR-confirmed SARS-CoV-2 infection or an uninfected control (not recorded which). Each CDR3 is given with its conserved first and last residue. Fields, in order: D gene, clone size, J gene, V gene, CDR3 protein, CDR3 DNA. D genes are given only for firm matches. Clone size is shown for a subset of rows, as once, few, many or a class of expanded clone.

NA	many	TRBJ2-5	TRBV18	CASSPKVEGETQYF	TGTGCCAGCTCACCTAAGGTAGAAGGAGAGACCCAGTACTTC
NA	NA	TRBJ2-7	TRBV18	CASSPGQASYEQYF	TGTGCCAGCTCACCAGGGCAGGCCTCCTACGAGCAGTACTTC
TRBD1	many	TRBJ2-2	TRBV11-2	CASSSGTAETGELFF	TGTGCCAGCAGCTCCGGGACAGCGGAAACCGGGGAGCTGTTTTTT
TRBD2	NA	TRBJ2-7	TRBV7-3	CASSLTSEYEQYF	TGTGCCAGCAGCTTGACTAGCGAATACGAGCAGTACTTC
NA	many	TRBJ2-2	TRBV28	CASSPHRSRVAGELFF	TGTGCCAGCAGTCCCCACCGTTCAAGGGTGGCCGGGGAGCTGTTTTTT
NA	many	TRBJ2-7	TRBV7-2	CASSLTGIPGLTYEQYF	TGTGCCAGCAGCTTAACCGGTATTCCGGGGCTAACCTACGAGCAGTACTTC
TRBD2	NA	TRBJ2-7	TRBV28	CASSSATTAGPPYEQYF	TGTGCCAGCAGTTCCGCTACTACAGCGGGACCACCATACGAGCAGTACTTC
TRBD1	few	TRBJ2-7	TRBV28	CASRGTGNSYEQYF	TGTGCCAGCAGAGGGACAGGAAATTCCTACGAGCAGTACTTC
NA	many	TRBJ2-5	TRBV5-1	CASSLGQVSQETQYF	TGCGCCAGCAGCTTGGGGCAGGTCTCCCAAGAGACCCAGTACTTC
TRBD2	few	TRBJ2-5	TRBV4-3	CASSQELAGSETQYF	TGCGCCAGCAGCCAAGAACTAGCGGGCTCAGAGACCCAGTACTTC
NA	many	TRBJ2-2	TRBV7-6	CASSKGRGATGELFF	TGTGCCAGCAGCAAGGGACGGGGAGCCACCGGGGAGCTGTTTTTT
NA	many	TRBJ2-1	TRBV7-8	CASMKNRDFSYNEQFF	TGTGCCAGCATGAAAAACCGGGATTTCTCCTACAATGAGCAGTTCTTC
TRBD2	many	TRBJ2-1	TRBV18	CASSPPQLAGAYNEQFF	TGTGCCAGCTCACCACCCCAACTAGCGGGAGCCTACAATGAGCAGTTCTTC
NA	many	TRBJ2-7	TRBV3-1	CASSQASGSSYEQYF	TGTGCCAGCAGCCAAGCAAGCGGAAGCTCCTACGAGCAGTACTTC
TRBD1	NA	TRBJ1-1	TRBV7-6	CASSLTGVTEAFF	TGTGCCAGCAGCTTGACAGGGGTCACTGAAGCTTTCTTT